This TCR beta chain derives from a study of blood T cells in healthy people across ages. The CDR3 spans 15 residues. The germline gives CDR1 DFQATT, CDR2 SNEGSKA (reference sequence). The V segment lost 5 bases and the J segment 9 bases; nucleotides outside the gene matches: 15. In terms of origin and age, donors were healthy Caucasian individuals from Russia aged 6 to 90. Every donor gave roughly 9.6 milliliters of peripheral blood. The total RNA that was extracted per sample amounted to at least 5 micrograms. The use of a sample-barcoded 5' primer and a J-beta primer mix characterized a second PCR of about 7 to 12 cycles. Each cDNA molecule carried a tag from a template-switch adaptor that contained 12 random nucleotides. TCRdb fed the 5' RACE reads into MiXCR, producing one record per CDR3 protein. The sample includes roughly 800,000 distinct CDR3 sequences, nearly 60% seen only once; the top ten take roughly 20%.

The source material was blood. This chain uses TRBV20-1 with TRBJ2-3; 9 bases are shared with TRBD1. This sequence was found in a man aged 30 to 45 in good health. The CDR3 loop is CSAGGGTGFERTQYF. The CDR3 DNA reads TGCAGTGCTGGAGGGGGGACAGGGTTCGAAAGAACGCAGTATTTT.